This entry features one T cell receptor (beta chain) sequence. Its antigen is unknown. With 60 Vbeta and 13 Jbeta primers, the PCR was carried out. Assay: immunoSEQ multiplex PCR; the TCRdb copy retains only in-frame clones and omits some. The sample comprises fewer than 200,000 clones, approximately 82% of which are singletons, and approximately 1.6% rests with the top ten. Per the germline V gene, CDR1 is SGHRS and CDR2 is YFSETQ. Trimming took 4 bases from V and 4 from J; bases not matched to a gene: 10. CDR3 length: 16 amino acids. The data belong to a study of cytomegalovirus exposure and HLA in healthy donors. The study's findings and limits: Later work found most CMV-associated TCR beta chains apparently HLA-restricted. Follow-up analysis seemed to connect common viral pathogens with several of the most significant clusters identified. About 87% or about 30% of the time was how often most TCR beta V segments were productive, according to an earlier analysis. V- and J-gene trimming of TCR beta was linked (in a later analysis) to a missense DCLRE1C variant.

The rearrangement links TRBV5-1 to TRBJ2-1, with 8 bases matching TRBD2. This receptor was obtained from a male donor in good health and CMV-seronegative. Sequenced material: PBMCs. CDR3 nucleotides: TGCGCCAGCAGCCAACTTGACGGGAGGGAGTACAATGAGCAGTTCTTC. This gives the protein CASSQLDGREYNEQFF.